This is a list of T cell receptor beta chains from one sample in a study of read filtering for tumor transcriptome and immune sequencing. Via MiXCR, TCRdb re-called the reads, giving one row per CDR3 protein. The profile covers 93,000 or so distinct CDR3 sequences, with 20% to 25% appearing a single time and roughly 11% taken by the ten largest. The sequenced material came from a population of CD138-negative cells sorted from bone marrow. Receptors originate from a donor at least 40 years old with multiple myeloma. Each CDR3 is given with its conserved first and last residue. A D gene is named only where the DNA matches it firmly. Size is stated for part of the rows, as once, few or many counts, or as a class when the clone is expanded.

TRBV9	NA	TRBJ2-5	many	CASSVEGTEFSAQYF	TGTGCCAGCAGCGTAGAAGGGACCGAGTTTTCGGCCCAGTACTTC
TRBV18	NA	TRBJ1-1	NA	CASSPGLTVNTEAFF	TGTGCCAGCTCACCAGGGCTGACAGTGAACACTGAAGCTTTCTTT
TRBV27	NA	TRBJ2-3	many	CASSRGFTDTQYF	TGTGCCAGCAGTAGGGGCTTCACAGATACGCAGTATTTT
TRBV2	NA	TRBJ1-4	many	CASSWSQPNEKLFF	TGTGCCAGCAGTTGGAGTCAACCAAATGAAAAACTGTTTTTT
TRBV7-6	TRBD1	TRBJ2-3	NA	CASSRRQGSDTQYF	TGTGCCAGCAGCCGTCGACAGGGTTCGGATACGCAGTATTTT
TRBV19	NA	TRBJ1-4	few	CASSRTRGEKLFF	TGTGCCAGTAGTCGAACAAGAGGGGAAAAACTGTTTTTT
TRBV20-1	NA	TRBJ2-7	few	CSATDTISGGPYEQYF	TGCAGTGCCACGGATACGATCTCCGGGGGTCCGTACGAGCAGTACTTC
TRBV4-1	TRBD1	TRBJ2-7	many	CASSSRQGVGEQYF	TGCGCCAGCAGCTCTCGACAGGGGGTGGGAGAGCAGTACTTC
TRBV3-1	NA	TRBJ2-2	many	CASSQDPQGRTGELFF	TGTGCCAGCAGCCAAGATCCACAGGGTCGGACCGGGGAGCTGTTTTTT
TRBV28	NA	TRBJ1-5	many	CASTPSPWQSYSNQPQHF	TGTGCCAGCACCCCATCCCCTTGGCAGTCATATAGCAATCAGCCCCAGCATTTT
TRBV12-3/TRBV12-4	NA	TRBJ1-1	many	CATGHGMNTEAFF	TGTGCCACCGGGCACGGGATGAACACTGAAGCTTTCTTT
TRBV28	NA	TRBJ2-3	few	CASSSPGREVTDTQYF	TGTGCCAGCAGTTCCCCGGGCAGGGAGGTCACAGATACGCAGTATTTT
TRBV12-3/TRBV12-4	NA	TRBJ1-4	many	CASSPNDNEKLFF	TGTGCCAGCAGCCCCAACGATAATGAAAAACTGTTTTTT
TRBV30	NA	TRBJ1-1	NA	CAWSVRWASGTEAFF	TGTGCCTGGAGTGTACGATGGGCTAGTGGCACTGAAGCTTTCTTT
TRBV24-1	TRBD1	TRBJ2-2	many	CATSRTGANTGELFF	TGTGCCACCAGTCGCACAGGGGCGAACACCGGGGAGCTGTTTTTT
TRBV9	NA	TRBJ2-2	NA	CASSPTRTVDGELFF	TGTGCCAGCAGCCCAACCCGGACAGTGGACGGGGAGCTGTTTTTT
TRBV6-2/TRBV6-3	TRBD2	TRBJ2-1	medium-sized	CASTQSPGLADEQFF	TGTGCCAGCACCCAATCACCGGGACTAGCCGATGAGCAGTTCTTC
TRBV5-1	NA	TRBJ1-1	many	CASSTEPLGNTEAFF	TGCGCCAGCTCCACAGAACCCCTCGGGAACACTGAAGCTTTCTTT
TRBV2	TRBD1	TRBJ1-5	many	CASQGTGQGQPQHF	TGTGCCAGCCAAGGGACAGGGCAAGGTCAGCCCCAGCATTTT
TRBV5-1	TRBD2	TRBJ2-1	many	CASSHSLAGANEQFF	TGCGCCAGCAGCCACTCTTTAGCGGGGGCCAATGAGCAGTTCTTC
TRBV5-1	NA	TRBJ2-3	NA	CPSSTSPQGMGTDTQYF	TGCCCCAGCAGCACAAGCCCTCAGGGGATGGGCACAGATACGCAGTATTTT
TRBV7-9	NA	TRBJ2-7	NA	CASSLGGSRSYEQYF	TGTGCCAGCAGCTTAGGGGGTAGCCGCTCCTACGAGCAGTACTTC
TRBV2	TRBD1	TRBJ1-4	many	CASKIRGANEKLFF	TGTGCCAGCAAGATCAGGGGGGCTAATGAAAAACTGTTTTTT
TRBV20-1	NA	TRBJ2-2	many	CSASQDTGELFF	TGCAGTGCTTCGCAGGATACCGGGGAGCTGTTTTTT
TRBV29-1	TRBD2	TRBJ2-2	many	CSVRRGRNTGELFF	TGCAGCGTTCGGCGGGGGAGGAACACCGGGGAGCTGTTTTTT
TRBV5-1	NA	TRBJ1-6	many	CASSGSNSPLHF	TGCGCCAGCAGCGGATCTAATTCACCCCTCCACTTT
TRBV5-1	TRBD1	TRBJ2-1	many	CASSLGTGGDEQFF	TGCGCCAGCAGCTTGGGGACAGGTGGCGATGAGCAGTTCTTC
TRBV5-1	NA	TRBJ2-5	many	CASSLTGETQYF	TGCGCCAGCAGCCTGACGGGTGAGACCCAGTACTTC
TRBV4-2	TRBD2	TRBJ2-3	many	CASSQGLAGDTQYF	TGTGCCAGCAGCCAAGGACTAGCGGGGGACACGCAGTATTTT
TRBV28	NA	TRBJ1-1	NA	CASSSGLALEAFF	TGTGCCAGCAGCTCGGGCCTCGCCCTAGAAGCTTTCTTT
TRBV2	NA	TRBJ1-1	many	CARKRNTEAFF	TGTGCCAGGAAGAGGAACACTGAAGCTTTCTTT
TRBV5-1	TRBD1	TRBJ1-1	many	CASSRTGAGTEAFF	TGCGCCAGCAGCCGGACAGGGGCTGGCACTGAAGCTTTCTTT
TRBV23-1	NA	TRBJ2-5	NA	CASSQWYPPGQGIAGGQETQYF	TGCGCCAGCAGTCAATGGTATCCCCCGGGACAGGGGATAGCGGGGGGTCAAGAGACCCAGTACTTC
TRBV11-2	NA	TRBJ2-7	many	CASSSLYEQYF	TGTGCCAGCAGCTCTCTCTACGAGCAGTACTTC
TRBV7-9	TRBD2	TRBJ2-3	many	CASSLRTSGTDTQYF	TGTGCCAGCAGCTTACGGACTAGCGGCACAGATACGCAGTATTTT
TRBV7-9	TRBD2	TRBJ2-3	many	CASSGGLAGARTDTQYF	TGTGCCAGCAGCGGCGGACTAGCGGGGGCCCGCACAGATACGCAGTATTTT
TRBV5-1	NA	TRBJ1-2	few	CASSLESGLNGYTF	TGCGCCAGCAGCTTGGAGTCAGGGTTGAATGGCTACACCTTC
TRBV28	NA	TRBJ2-7	many	CASTTIWQGTSYEQYF	TGTGCCAGCACAACGATCTGGCAGGGGACGTCCTACGAGCAGTACTTC
TRBV27	TRBD2	TRBJ2-1	medium-sized	CASTLGGGNEQFF	TGTGCCAGCACCCTCGGCGGGGGCAATGAGCAGTTCTTC
TRBV11-3	NA	TRBJ2-1	NA	CASSSRTQNPPPEQFF	TGTGCCAGCAGCTCCCGGACCCAAAATCCACCCCCTGAGCAGTTCTTC
TRBV6-1	NA	TRBJ2-3	few	CASSIQGSDTQYF	TGTGCCAGCAGCATACAGGGATCGGATACGCAGTATTTT
TRBV29-1	NA	TRBJ1-1	many	CSVELRSRNTEAFF	TGCAGCGTTGAACTACGTAGTAGAAACACTGAAGCTTTCTTT
TRBV28	NA	TRBJ2-2	many	CASSPGTGPGELFF	TGTGCCAGCAGTCCCGGGACGGGGCCGGGGGAGCTGTTTTTT
TRBV7-9	NA	TRBJ1-3	few	CASSLFGNTIYF	TGTGCCAGCAGCTTATTCGGAAACACCATATATTTT
TRBV5-1	TRBD1	TRBJ1-1	many	CASSLGTGATEAFF	TGCGCCAGCAGCTTGGGCACAGGGGCCACTGAAGCTTTCTTT
TRBV3-1	TRBD2	TRBJ2-1	many	CASSQDRLAGLSQEQFF	TGTGCCAGCAGCCAAGATCGACTAGCGGGGTTGTCGCAAGAACAGTTCTTC
TRBV6-6	TRBD2	TRBJ2-1	many	CASRGTSGEQFF	TGTGCCAGCAGGGGGACTAGCGGGGAGCAGTTCTTC
TRBV18	NA	TRBJ2-1	NA	CASSPRECNEQFF	TGTGCCAGCTCACCACGAGAATGCAATGAGCAGTTCTTC
TRBV28	TRBD1	TRBJ1-4	NA	CATRTGGGEKLFF	TGTGCCACCAGGACAGGGGGAGGTGAAAAACTGTTTTTT
TRBV29-1	NA	TRBJ2-1	NA	CSVRRGGYNEQFF	TGCAGCGTTCGAAGGGGGGGGTACAATGAGCAGTTCTTC
TRBV29-1	TRBD1	TRBJ2-7	many	CSVGDRSSYEQYF	TGCAGCGTTGGGGACAGGAGCTCCTACGAGCAGTACTTC